Listed below are T cell receptor beta chains from one sample, sequenced in a study of STAT5B mutations in CD4+ large granular lymphocyte leukemia. The repertoire was sequenced with immunoSEQ multiplex PCR; TCRdb's copy has only in-frame clones and lacks some. The sample shows 25,000 to 40,000 clones, 80% to 90% of them seen only once. The specimen was CD4+ T cells from blood buffy coats. The receptors were gathered from a human donor in good health. The CDR3 runs from the conserved cysteine through the conserved F or W. The order of the fields is J gene, V gene, CDR3 protein.

TRBJ2-3 TRBV2 CASSPDRGGRDTQYF
TRBJ2-5 TRBV5-1 CASGRDPPAETQYF
TRBJ1-1 TRBV30 CAWSRVADTEAFF
TRBJ2-3 TRBV5-4 CASSLAVAGGPDTQYF
TRBJ1-1 TRBV9 CASSPGYRTNTEAFF
TRBJ1-1 TRBV10-1 CASRSGPGAEAFF
TRBJ2-7 TRBV6-5 CASSYAAGVDYEQYF
TRBJ1-3 TRBV18 CASSPPAGSGNTIYF
TRBJ2-7 TRBV4-2 CASSQADSGTYEQYF
TRBJ2-7 TRBV11-2 CASSRKSPMTSGSYEQYF
TRBJ1-4 TRBV28 CASSFFGATNEKLFF
TRBJ2-3 TRBV11-2 CASSREGDTQYF
TRBJ1-2 TRBV4-3 CASSQDLRQGGYTF
TRBJ1-1 TRBV7-9 CASRGTWGDAEAFF
TRBJ1-2 TRBV6-5 CASSRRVDSNYGYTF
TRBJ2-5 TRBV7-3 CASSSHDKTQETQYF
TRBJ1-2 TRBV7-3 CASSLTGGYGYTF
TRBJ1-2 TRBV9 CASSPRTSAGSSYTF
TRBJ2-3 TRBV18 CASSPLAGGPSDTQYF
TRBJ2-1 TRBV1 CTSSHTSGAAHEQFF
TRBJ1-4 TRBV5-4 CASSHTGTGAEKLFF
TRBJ2-7 TRBV10-1 CASSESTRGDYEQYF
TRBJ2-3 TRBV25-1 CASSHPAGGSADTQYF
TRBJ2-1 TRBV10-3 CAIRGSGEYNEQFF
TRBJ1-4 TRBV4-1 CASSQVNMGFTTNEKLFF
TRBJ1-2 TRBV9 CASSVEGYGLYGYTF
TRBJ2-1 TRBV11-3 CASSLGGGGNYNEQFF
TRBJ1-2 TRBV18 CASSPPGALNYGYTF
TRBJ1-1 TRBV11-2 CASRDGQTYKEAFF
TRBJ2-5 TRBV5-1 CASSLAEFQETQYF
TRBJ2-1 TRBV7-6 CASSLERSSYNEQFF
TRBJ2-7 TRBV6-5 CASSDRGTYEQYF
TRBJ1-1 TRBV5-1 CASRQDLLNTEAFF
TRBJ1-2 TRBV6-1 CATRGYGYTF
TRBJ2-3 TRBV4-2 CASSQFGHRASGRTDTQYF
TRBJ2-7 TRBV19 CASSNGQGGEQYF
TRBJ2-2 TRBV21-1 CASSKGGTSQGTGELFF
TRBJ1-3 TRBV5-4 CASSLKGSGNTIYF
TRBJ2-7 TRBV7-3 CASSLNPTGEQYF
TRBJ1-6 TRBV27 CASSSPQGDNSPLHF
TRBJ2-7 TRBV18 CASSRDRGLDEQYF
TRBJ2-7 TRBV27 CASSLKSSYEQYF
TRBJ2-7 TRBV7-9 CASSLSPSNEQYF
TRBJ2-3 TRBV10-3 CAISESAGGLAGDTQYF